This T cell receptor (beta chain) was profiled in a study of Ad26.COV2.S vaccination and SARS-CoV-2 variants. Looking at the study overall: Intramuscular Ad26.COV2.S at 5x10^10 or 1x10^11 viral particles. Study-level findings and limits: Spike-specific TCR breadth was greater in vaccine than placebo recipients. Vaccinees reportedly had broad spike-specific CD8+ and CD4+ T cell responses.

Measured with immunoSEQ multiplex PCR; TCRdb has only the in-frame clones, and not every one. The profile shows about 320,000 clones, about 85% of them singletons. Treatment denoted: approximately 18 received Ad26.COV2.S at low or high dose, single or two shots; 5 received placebo; per-sample allocation not given. Sampling was performed 63 days after the first vaccine or placebo injection. The CDR3 loop spans 19 amino acids. In germline, CDR1 is LNHDA, CDR2 SQIVND (reference sequence). J lost 0 bases, V lost 4 bases, and 12 bases had no gene match. Worth noting for this clone: Its antigen is currently unknown.

The source of this sequence is a person between 18 and 65 years old who received the Ad26.COV2.S COVID-19 vaccine or a placebo. The sequenced sample was peripheral blood, obtained in a trial of Ad26.COV2.S vaccine versus placebo. The rearrangement uses TRBV19 and TRBJ2-3; 11 nucleotides match TRBD2. The CDR3 reads CASSRPPGLAASSTDTQYF. As DNA, the CDR3 is TGTGCCAGTAGTAGACCGCCGGGACTAGCGGCCTCTAGCACAGATACGCAGTATTTT.